The 14 T cell receptor beta chains reported below all come from one sample, sequenced in a study of T cells expressing NK-cell markers. TCRdb reanalyzed the 5' RACE reads and collapses them to one entry per CDR3 protein, without DNA. The sample table includes about 370,000 distinct CDR3 sequences. Sequenced material: blood T cells: a sorted CD56 or NKG2C T cell subset, CD4+ or CD8+ T cells, or bulk PBMC T cells (not recorded which). All receptors come from a woman aged 45-65 years in good health.

This chain connects TRBV5-1 to TRBJ2-3; absent DNA, TCRdb's TRBD2 call cannot be checked. This CDR3 contains 14 residues. Germline CDR1 SGHRS, CDR2 YFSETQ. CDR3 sequence reads: CASSLGLAGGTQYF.

The chain couples TRBV6-5 to TRBJ2-1; without DNA, the TCRdb call of TRBD2 cannot be checked. The CDR3 runs 15 residues. CDR1 is MNHEY and CDR2 is SVGAGI in the germline V gene. The CDR3 reads CASSPGGHRYNEQFF.

The chain joins TRBV20-1 to TRBJ2-3. The CDR3 runs to 13 residues. Germline V lookup: CDR1 DFQATT, CDR2 SNEGSKA (reference sequence). The CDR3 sequence: CSAPWVSTDTQYF.

This CDR3 is CSASPDNMNTEAFF. V is TRBV20-1 and J is TRBJ1-1. The CDR3 sequence is 14 residues long. Germline V gene sequence: CDR1 DFQATT, CDR2 SNEGSKA (reference sequence).

This chain uses TRBV11-2 with TRBJ2-5; TCRdb reports TRBD2, a call that lacks DNA to check it against. Germline V gene data show CDR1 as SGHAT and CDR2 as FQNNGV. CDR3 size: 15 residues. Here the CDR3 reads CASSRGLAEQETQYF.

V and J are TRBV4-2 and TRBJ1-2. CDR3 length equals 14 residues. Germline V gene lookup returns CDR1 LGHNA and CDR2 YNFKEQ. CDR3 loop: CASSQETANYGYTF.

The rearrangement links TRBV4-2 to TRBJ2-1. The CDR3 covers 15 residues. Germline CDR1 reads LGHNA; CDR2 reads YNFKEQ. This chain's CDR3 is CASSQAHAVLNEQFF.

The CDR3 here is CSARDRAGTEAFF. The rearrangement joins TRBV20-1 to TRBJ1-1; TCRdb names TRBD1, which stays unverified in the absence of DNA. Germline V lookup: CDR1 DFQATT, CDR2 SNEGSKA (reference sequence). The CDR3 is made up of 13 amino acids.

J is TRBJ2-1 and V is TRBV24-1; TCRdb selects TRBD2, and the lack of DNA leaves this call unchecked. CDR3 size: 16 residues. CDR1 is KGHDR, CDR2 SFDVKD, per germline. The chain's CDR3 is CATSDRVAGVRNEQFF.

The chain couples TRBV24-1 to TRBJ1-5; TCRdb's D call of TRBD1 is untestable without DNA. Germline CDR1 KGHDR, CDR2 SFDVKD. CDR3 length: 13 amino acids. CDR3 sequence reads: CATRRGSNQPQHF.

This chain joins TRBV7-9 and TRBJ1-2; TCRdb returns TRBD1, unconfirmable since there is no DNA. The CDR3 length is 16 residues. Looked up from germline, CDR1 is SEHNR and CDR2 is FQNEAQ (reference sequence). CDR3 in amino acids: CASSLQTGPLNYGYTF.

This sequence joins TRBV7-9 and TRBJ1-1; TCRdb names TRBD1, which stays unverified in the absence of DNA. This CDR3 comprises 15 residues. Germline V CDR1 and CDR2: SEHNR, FQNEAQ (reference sequence). CDR3 residues: CASSGGPTANTEAFF.

The CDR3 loop is CSMSVSSGNTEAFF. The genes are TRBV29-1 and TRBJ1-1; as DNA is missing, the TRBD1 call by TCRdb cannot be tested. In germline, CDR1 is SQVTM, CDR2 ANQGSEA. This CDR3 comprises 14 residues.

The rearrangement uses TRBV29-1 and TRBJ2-3; TCRdb's D call, TRBD2, is unchecked because there is no DNA. Per germline, CDR1 SQVTM and CDR2 ANQGSEA. This CDR3 has 12 residues. CDR3: CSVQVPPGTQYF.